A single T cell receptor beta chain is shown here with its context. This record comes from a study of blood T cell repertoires in COVID-19. Method: immunoSEQ multiplex PCR; TCRdb's copy keeps in-frame clones and lacks some. Among approximately 260,000 clones listed, about 80% were seen once. V lost 4 bases to trimming and J lost 3 bases, with 9 bases between them. CDR1 and CDR2 from the germline V gene are SNHLY and FYNNEI. This CDR3 has 13 residues. The receptor's source is a woman of 80 years or more with acute or convalescent COVID-19. V and J are TRBV2 and TRBJ1-2; the D gene is possibly TRBD1 (5 bases). Sequencing was done on a sample of peripheral blood. The CDR3, as DNA: TGTGCCAGCAGTGGACAGTCGTACTATGGCTACACCTTC. Its protein is CASSGQSYYGYTF. Combining the CDR3 with reference TRBV2 and TRBJ1-2 gives the whole variable domain EPEVTQTPSHQVTQMGQEVILRCVPISNHLYFYWYRQILGQKVEFLVSFYNNEISEKSEIFDDQFSVERPDGSNFTLKIRSTKLEDSAMYFCASSGQSYYGYTFGSGTRLTVV.